This is a list of T cell receptor beta chains from one sample in a study of blood T cell repertoires in COVID-19. The data were produced by immunoSEQ multiplex PCR, yet TCRdb's version contains in-frame clones alone and is incomplete. The sample comprises 150,000 to 200,000 clones, around 82% of which are singletons, and about a sixth rests with the top ten. Material: PBMCs or T cells enriched from blood (not recorded which). These receptors originate from a woman between 50 and 59 years old with acute COVID-19. CDR3s include the opening cysteine and the closing phenylalanine or tryptophan. Each record gives: V gene, J gene, clone size, D gene, CDR3 protein, CDR3 DNA. A D gene is named only where the DNA matches it firmly. Clone size, where shown, is once, few, many, or a class for clones that have expanded.

V gene: TRBV7-6; J gene: TRBJ1-2; clone size: .; D gene: TRBD1; CDR3 protein: CASSLRGQGDYGYTF; CDR3 DNA: TGTGCCAGCAGCTTGCGGGGACAGGGGGACTATGGCTACACCTTC
V gene: TRBV10-3; J gene: TRBJ1-1; clone size: .; D gene: TRBD1; CDR3 protein: CAIRSDRAGEAFF; CDR3 DNA: TGTGCCATCAGGAGTGACAGGGCAGGTGAAGCTTTCTTT
V gene: TRBV28; J gene: TRBJ1-6; clone size: .; D gene: TRBD1; CDR3 protein: CASSLAGTGGKSSPLHF; CDR3 DNA: TGTGCCAGCAGTTTAGCCGGGACAGGGGGCAAAAGTTCACCCCTCCACTTT
V gene: TRBV11-2; J gene: TRBJ2-5; clone size: .; D gene: TRBD2; CDR3 protein: CATVDSGGRGGETQYF; CDR3 DNA: TGTGCCACTGTTGATAGCGGGGGAAGGGGAGGCGAGACCCAGTACTTC
V gene: TRBV4-3; J gene: TRBJ1-1; clone size: .; D gene: .; CDR3 protein: CASSQGESMNTEAFF; CDR3 DNA: TGCGCCAGCAGCCAAGGAGAGTCTATGAACACTGAAGCTTTCTTT
V gene: TRBV21-1; J gene: TRBJ1-5; clone size: .; D gene: .; CDR3 protein: CASSSTDAGQPQHF; CDR3 DNA: TGTGCCAGCAGCTCCACTGACGCGGGGCAGCCCCAGCATTTT
V gene: TRBV19; J gene: TRBJ1-5; clone size: .; D gene: .; CDR3 protein: CASSLLPSQPQHF; CDR3 DNA: TGTGCCAGTAGCCTTCTCCCTAGTCAGCCCCAGCATTTT
V gene: TRBV7-6; J gene: TRBJ1-1; clone size: .; D gene: .; CDR3 protein: CASSSGRTEAFF; CDR3 DNA: TGTGCCAGCAGCTCAGGGAGGACTGAAGCTTTCTTT
V gene: TRBV7-3; J gene: TRBJ2-3; clone size: .; D gene: TRBD2; CDR3 protein: CASSLTGLASDTQYF; CDR3 DNA: TGTGCCAGCAGCTTAACGGGACTAGCATCAGATACGCAGTATTTT
V gene: TRBV10-2; J gene: TRBJ1-2; clone size: .; D gene: .; CDR3 protein: CASRQEAVYGYTF; CDR3 DNA: TGCGCCAGCCGACAGGAGGCTGTTTATGGCTACACCTTC
V gene: TRBV6-2/TRBV6-3; J gene: TRBJ1-2; clone size: few; D gene: .; CDR3 protein: CASSYGGGHYGYTF; CDR3 DNA: TGTGCCAGCAGTTACGGTGGAGGACACTATGGCTACACCTTC
V gene: TRBV28; J gene: TRBJ1-1; clone size: .; D gene: TRBD1; CDR3 protein: CASSPRRQGAISFF; CDR3 DNA: TGTGCCAGCAGTCCTCGAAGACAGGGAGCAATTAGTTTCTTT
V gene: TRBV27; J gene: TRBJ2-1; clone size: once; D gene: .; CDR3 protein: CASSSTGTYNEQFF; CDR3 DNA: TGTGCCAGCAGTTCAACAGGGACCTACAATGAGCAGTTCTTC
V gene: TRBV14; J gene: TRBJ1-5; clone size: .; D gene: TRBD1; CDR3 protein: CASFINRGFNQPQHF; CDR3 DNA: TGTGCCAGCTTTATTAACAGGGGGTTTAATCAGCCCCAGCATTTT
V gene: TRBV7-2; J gene: TRBJ1-2; clone size: .; D gene: .; CDR3 protein: CASRLETANYGYTF; CDR3 DNA: TGTGCCAGCAGGCTAGAGACAGCCAACTATGGCTACACCTTC
V gene: TRBV18; J gene: TRBJ2-2; clone size: .; D gene: TRBD1; CDR3 protein: CASSPRTGGSNTGELFF; CDR3 DNA: TGTGCCAGCTCCCCTAGGACAGGGGGCTCAAACACCGGGGAGCTGTTTTTT
V gene: TRBV28; J gene: TRBJ1-1; clone size: .; D gene: .; CDR3 protein: CASSVGGGTEAFF; CDR3 DNA: TGTGCCAGCAGCGTAGGGGGAGGGACTGAAGCTTTCTTT
V gene: TRBV4-2; J gene: TRBJ2-3; clone size: .; D gene: .; CDR3 protein: CASSQGSAEGTDTQYF; CDR3 DNA: TGTGCCAGCAGCCAAGGGTCTGCGGAGGGCACAGATACGCAGTATTTT
V gene: TRBV6-5; J gene: TRBJ1-1; clone size: .; D gene: .; CDR3 protein: CASSPRGGYTEAFF; CDR3 DNA: TGTGCCAGCAGTCCCCGGGGTGGGTACACTGAAGCTTTCTTT
V gene: TRBV4-1; J gene: TRBJ1-2; clone size: .; D gene: .; CDR3 protein: CASSHGLWGLRLNYGYTF; CDR3 DNA: TGCGCCAGCAGCCATGGACTATGGGGACTCCGATTAAACTATGGCTACACCTTC
V gene: TRBV29-1; J gene: TRBJ2-1; clone size: .; D gene: TRBD2; CDR3 protein: CSVAGTSGGNYNEQFF; CDR3 DNA: TGCAGCGTAGCTGGGACTAGCGGGGGCAACTACAATGAGCAGTTCTTC
V gene: TRBV27; J gene: TRBJ1-5; clone size: .; D gene: TRBD1; CDR3 protein: CASSRQGNSNQPQHF; CDR3 DNA: TGTGCCAGCAGCCGACAGGGAAATAGCAATCAGCCCCAGCATTTT
V gene: TRBV3-1/TRBV3-2; J gene: TRBJ1-2; clone size: .; D gene: TRBD1; CDR3 protein: CASSPRTGDVANYGYTF; CDR3 DNA: TGTGCCAGCAGCCCCAGGACAGGGGACGTAGCTAACTATGGCTACACCTTC
V gene: TRBV4-3; J gene: TRBJ1-2; clone size: few; D gene: .; CDR3 protein: CASSQEYRREINYGYTF; CDR3 DNA: TGCGCCAGCAGCCAAGAATATCGGCGGGAGATAAACTATGGCTACACCTTC
V gene: TRBV29-1; J gene: TRBJ1-5; clone size: .; D gene: TRBD1; CDR3 protein: CSVAGGGNQPQHF; CDR3 DNA: TGCAGCGTCGCAGGGGGTGGCAATCAGCCCCAGCATTTT
V gene: TRBV11-1; J gene: TRBJ1-2; clone size: few; D gene: .; CDR3 protein: CASSRSGGGYGYTF; CDR3 DNA: TGTGCCAGCAGCCGAAGCGGGGGCGGCTATGGCTACACCTTC
V gene: TRBV24-1; J gene: TRBJ1-2; clone size: .; D gene: TRBD1; CDR3 protein: CATSDSGQQVGGYTF; CDR3 DNA: TGTGCCACCAGTGATTCGGGACAGCAGGTGGGTGGCTACACCTTC
V gene: TRBV12-3/TRBV12-4; J gene: TRBJ1-1; clone size: .; D gene: TRBD1; CDR3 protein: CASSLGGRGAFF; CDR3 DNA: TGTGCCAGCAGTCTAGGGGGCAGGGGAGCTTTCTTT
V gene: TRBV6-5; J gene: TRBJ2-5; clone size: .; D gene: .; CDR3 protein: CASSHAQVQETQYF; CDR3 DNA: TGTGCCAGCAGCCATGCACAGGTACAAGAGACCCAGTACTTC
V gene: TRBV6-5; J gene: TRBJ1-2; clone size: .; D gene: .; CDR3 protein: CASSYGPGGYTF; CDR3 DNA: TGTGCCAGCAGTTATGGACCGGGGGGCTACACCTTC
V gene: TRBV28; J gene: TRBJ1-1; clone size: few; D gene: TRBD1; CDR3 protein: CASSLRTGGLNTEAFF; CDR3 DNA: TGTGCCAGCAGTTTGAGGACAGGGGGCTTGAACACTGAAGCTTTCTTT
V gene: TRBV6-5; J gene: TRBJ1-1; clone size: .; D gene: .; CDR3 protein: CASRLTGGNTEAFF; CDR3 DNA: TGTGCCAGCAGGCTGACAGGTGGGAACACTGAAGCTTTCTTT
V gene: TRBV6-5; J gene: TRBJ1-5; clone size: .; D gene: .; CDR3 protein: CASSNIQPQHF; CDR3 DNA: TGTGCCAGCAGTAATATTCAGCCCCAGCATTTT
V gene: TRBV19; J gene: TRBJ1-5; clone size: .; D gene: .; CDR3 protein: CASSPTGYSNQPQHF; CDR3 DNA: TGTGCCAGTAGTCCTACAGGGTATAGCAATCAGCCCCAGCATTTT
V gene: TRBV4-3; J gene: TRBJ2-3; clone size: .; D gene: .; CDR3 protein: CASSQAGVGKGADTQYF; CDR3 DNA: TGCGCCAGCAGCCAAGCGGGAGTAGGGAAAGGGGCAGATACGCAGTATTTT
V gene: TRBV5-1; J gene: TRBJ2-2; clone size: once; D gene: .; CDR3 protein: CASSLGSLNTGELFF; CDR3 DNA: TGCGCCAGCAGCTTGGGTAGCCTTAACACCGGGGAGCTGTTTTTT
V gene: TRBV27; J gene: TRBJ1-6; clone size: .; D gene: TRBD1; CDR3 protein: CASTRIQGPPNSPLHF; CDR3 DNA: TGTGCCAGCACCCGGATACAGGGGCCTCCAAATTCACCCCTCCACTTT
V gene: TRBV12-3/TRBV12-4; J gene: TRBJ2-1; clone size: .; D gene: TRBD1; CDR3 protein: CASSIGQDEQFF; CDR3 DNA: TGTGCCAGCAGTATTGGACAGGATGAGCAGTTCTTC